A selection of T cell receptor beta chains follows, all from one sample in a study of T-cell memory formation after mild COVID-19. TCRdb reanalysed the 5' RACE reads using MiXCR and keeps one entry per CDR3 protein. Altogether over 300,000 distinct CDR3 sequences are present, around 20% being singletons, with the ten largest covering around 23%. Sequenced: PBMCs or a T cell subset sorted from them (not recorded which). Every receptor here comes from a man aged 18 to 30 who had mild COVID-19 (a few samples of this study predate the infection). Cell type and time point are not known. Both conserved end residues are part of each CDR3. The order of the fields is J gene, V gene, CDR3 protein.

J gene: TRBJ2-3
V gene: TRBV27
CDR3 protein: CASSFTSELTDTQYF

J gene: TRBJ2-2
V gene: TRBV7-2
CDR3 protein: CASSKTSGGAGTGELFF

J gene: TRBJ1-2
V gene: TRBV20-1
CDR3 protein: CSPSSGDVGGYTF

J gene: TRBJ2-1
V gene: TRBV7-2
CDR3 protein: CATQGSSYNEQFF

J gene: TRBJ1-2
V gene: TRBV7-2
CDR3 protein: CASSRTGAQLGYTF

J gene: TRBJ2-7
V gene: TRBV4-1
CDR3 protein: CASSQEWALDEQYF

J gene: TRBJ2-1
V gene: TRBV7-7
CDR3 protein: CASRKGPRDEQFF

J gene: TRBJ2-2
V gene: TRBV24-1
CDR3 protein: CATSDLGATGELFF

J gene: TRBJ2-3
V gene: TRBV12-3/TRBV12-4
CDR3 protein: CASSFNIMGTDTQYF

J gene: TRBJ1-2
V gene: TRBV6-1
CDR3 protein: CASWGPAVGYTF

J gene: TRBJ2-5
V gene: TRBV7-3
CDR3 protein: CASSSRAGAGETQYF

J gene: TRBJ2-1
V gene: TRBV7-2
CDR3 protein: CASSLHRGPGNEQFF

J gene: TRBJ2-3
V gene: TRBV5-6
CDR3 protein: CASSLFYREADTQYF

J gene: TRBJ2-3
V gene: TRBV29-1
CDR3 protein: CSVVARAPGTDTQYF

J gene: TRBJ1-4
V gene: TRBV6-5
CDR3 protein: CASSRTADTANEKLFF

J gene: TRBJ2-6
V gene: TRBV4-3
CDR3 protein: CASSHYRGSNSGANVLTF

J gene: TRBJ1-6
V gene: TRBV20-1
CDR3 protein: CSARAQGDSPLHF

J gene: TRBJ2-6
V gene: TRBV4-1
CDR3 protein: CASSERRSGANVLTF

J gene: TRBJ2-1
V gene: TRBV28
CDR3 protein: CASEIGIPQGSDEQFF

J gene: TRBJ2-7
V gene: TRBV7-9
CDR3 protein: CASSQDFYEQYF

J gene: TRBJ2-1
V gene: TRBV29-1
CDR3 protein: CSSGAHSHNEQFF

J gene: TRBJ2-3
V gene: TRBV6-1
CDR3 protein: CASSESRGASLTDTQYF

J gene: TRBJ2-3
V gene: TRBV7-2
CDR3 protein: CASSYARRADTQYF

J gene: TRBJ2-1
V gene: TRBV7-2
CDR3 protein: CASSSQEGRSAQFF

J gene: TRBJ1-1
V gene: TRBV7-2
CDR3 protein: CASSFGTGIDAFF

J gene: TRBJ2-5
V gene: TRBV10-2
CDR3 protein: CASSERGAWTQYF

J gene: TRBJ1-5
V gene: TRBV10-2
CDR3 protein: CATTKGGLRSNQPQHF

J gene: TRBJ2-3
V gene: TRBV7-2
CDR3 protein: CASSSDYTDTQYF

J gene: TRBJ1-1
V gene: TRBV20-1
CDR3 protein: CSALGILYTEAFF

J gene: TRBJ2-3
V gene: TRBV24-1
CDR3 protein: CATSMGPTDTQYF

J gene: TRBJ1-2
V gene: TRBV4-2
CDR3 protein: CASSQDLGRRYGYTF

J gene: TRBJ2-4
V gene: TRBV20-1
CDR3 protein: CSAFGTSQIIQYF

J gene: TRBJ2-6
V gene: TRBV27
CDR3 protein: CASSNNPSGANVLTF

J gene: TRBJ2-6
V gene: TRBV23-1
CDR3 protein: CASSQADSSGANVLTF

J gene: TRBJ1-2
V gene: TRBV6-1
CDR3 protein: CASSPGGAGNYGYTF

J gene: TRBJ1-2
V gene: TRBV6-2/TRBV6-3
CDR3 protein: CASSYRTNYGYTF

J gene: TRBJ1-4
V gene: TRBV4-3
CDR3 protein: CASSQDPGHGAAPLEKLFF

J gene: TRBJ2-5
V gene: TRBV18
CDR3 protein: CASSPSRGSGAEETQYF

J gene: TRBJ1-1
V gene: TRBV7-3
CDR3 protein: CASSNHGGTEAFF

J gene: TRBJ2-1
V gene: TRBV7-3
CDR3 protein: CASSWGLADSNEQFF

J gene: TRBJ2-7
V gene: TRBV6-5
CDR3 protein: CASRGDRGSHEQYF

J gene: TRBJ2-2
V gene: TRBV19
CDR3 protein: CASSQTSGVTGELFF

J gene: TRBJ2-3
V gene: TRBV5-1
CDR3 protein: CASSLFGLEDTQYF

J gene: TRBJ1-1
V gene: TRBV5-1
CDR3 protein: CASSYQVPNTEAFF

J gene: TRBJ1-5
V gene: TRBV7-2
CDR3 protein: CASTGGGRQPQHF

J gene: TRBJ2-6
V gene: TRBV19
CDR3 protein: CASRDQGAGANVLTF

J gene: TRBJ1-1
V gene: TRBV7-9
CDR3 protein: CASSSRPPSAEAFF

J gene: TRBJ1-2
V gene: TRBV6-5
CDR3 protein: CAIGNREGNYGYTF

J gene: TRBJ1-1
V gene: TRBV9
CDR3 protein: CASSPPGPMNTEAFF

J gene: TRBJ2-2
V gene: TRBV6-2/TRBV6-3
CDR3 protein: CASDRGTNTGELFF

J gene: TRBJ2-7
V gene: TRBV6-5
CDR3 protein: CASKRDRGYEQYF